The 11 T cell receptor beta chains in this list originate from one sample, sequenced in a study of CD8+ T cells in alopecia areata. In each case, RNA was isolated and then reverse transcribed into cDNA as the sequencing template. Sequencing was performed with immunoSEQ multiplex PCR; in TCRdb, only in-frame clones are kept and a portion is missing. The sample lists around 97,000 clones, about 60% seen once, with 8% to 10% in the top ten. The specimen sequenced was CD4+ T cells sorted from blood. The origin of the receptors is a human donor in good health.

This chain joins TRBV4-2 and TRBJ2-1; the match to TRBD2 covers 13 bases. Germline assignment: CDR1 LGHNA and CDR2 YNFKEQ. This CDR3 has 16 amino acids. V was clipped by 1 base and J by 6 bases; unmatched bases: 3. The CDR3 DNA reads as TGTGCCAGCAGCCAAGCTACTAGCGGGGGGGCCAATGAGCAGTTCTTC. It yields the protein CASSQATSGGANEQFF.

The rearrangement links TRBV7-9 to TRBJ1-1; D unclear. The germline gives CDR1 SEHNR, CDR2 FQNEAQ (reference sequence). The CDR3 is 12 amino acids. The V and J ends lost 4 bases and 11 bases respectively, with 14 bases between them. CDR3 nucleotide sequence: TGTGCCAGCAGCTACACCGGGAGGGAGGCTTTCTTT. This encodes CASSYTGREAFF.

The chain uses TRBV10-3 and TRBJ1-1; D possibly corresponds to TRBD1 (5 bases). There are 13 residues in the CDR3. V shed 4 bases and J shed 2 bases, with 8 bases lying between them. Germline CDR1 is ENHRY and CDR2 is SYGVKD. Here the CDR3 reads CAISVGGNTEAFF. The CDR3 DNA is TGTGCCATCAGTGTTGGGGGTAACACTGAAGCTTTCTTT.

The chain has TRBV18 and TRBJ2-1; TRBD2 aligns across 14 bases. The CDR3 covers 16 residues. With V trimmed by 3 bases and J by 4 bases, 2 bases remained unmatched. CDR1 is KGHSH, CDR2 LQKENI, per germline. The CDR3: CASSPGLAGEYNEQFF. CDR3 bases: TGTGCCAGCTCACCGGGACTAGCGGGGGAATACAATGAGCAGTTCTTC.

The chain has TRBV4-3 and TRBJ2-3; D uncertain. Per germline, CDR1 LGHNA and CDR2 YSLEER. The CDR3 sequence is 13 residues long. With 0 bases removed from V and 4 bases from J, the gap between germline ends came to 5 bases. The CDR3: CASSQDLPDTQYF. In nucleotides, the CDR3 is TGCGCCAGCAGCCAAGATCTTCCAGATACGCAGTATTTT.

The rearrangement links TRBV6-5 to TRBJ1-5; possible D gene TRBD1, 5 bases. This CDR3 region has 13 residues. Trimming took off 2 bases at V and 6 bases at J, with 8 bases between the two ends. Looked up from germline, CDR1 is MNHEY and CDR2 is SVGAGI. The CDR3: CASSYLGGQPQHF. The CDR3 coding sequence is TGTGCCAGCAGTTACCTTGGGGGTCAGCCCCAGCATTTT.

The chain links TRBV6-5 to TRBJ1-2; D is possibly TRBD1 (5 bases). The CDR3 runs 14 residues. The germline CDR1 and CDR2 sequences are MNHEY and SVGAGI. Deletions cut 5 bases from V and 1 base from J, with 11 bases between. In nucleotides, the CDR3 is TGTGCCAGCAGTCCCGACAGTCATAACTATGGCTACACCTTC. Protein: CASSPDSHNYGYTF.

V gene TRBV29-1 combines with J gene TRBJ2-2; possible D gene TRBD1, 5 bases. The germline gives CDR1 SQVTM, CDR2 ANQGSEA. Trimming pared 6 bases from V and 0 bases from J, leaving 11 bases between. This CDR3 has 14 residues. In DNA form, the CDR3 reads TGCAGCGTCCAGGGCATCTCGAACACCGGGGAGCTGTTTTTT. This encodes CSVQGISNTGELFF.

Here the CDR3 reads CALTVSYEQYF. CDR3 sequence (DNA): TGTGCCTTAACAGTGAGCTACGAGCAGTACTTC. This chain uses TRBV30 with TRBJ2-7; D is unclear. Germline V gene data show CDR1 as GTSNPN and CDR2 as SVGIG (reference sequence). The V and J ends lost 7 bases and 3 bases respectively, with 10 bases between them. CDR3 length: 11 amino acids.

The rearrangement uses TRBV2 and TRBJ1-2; a weak D match, TRBD1 (5 bases). V lost 11 bases and J lost 8, with 21 bases in between. Germline loops: CDR1 SNHLY, CDR2 FYNNEI. CDR3 length: 13 residues. CDR3 amino acids: CAGHSNFDVGYTF. The CDR3 DNA reads as TGTGCCGGACACAGCAACTTTGATGTAGGCTACACCTTC.

The chain has TRBV6-1 and TRBJ1-1; weak D call: TRBD1 (5 bases). This CDR3 is 14 amino acids long. Per germline, CDR1 MNHNS and CDR2 SASEGT. The V end was cut by 0 bases, the J end by 4 bases, with 9 bases between. The CDR3 spells CASSEAWGGTEAFF. CDR3 nucleotides: TGTGCCAGCAGTGAAGCTTGGGGGGGCACTGAAGCTTTCTTT.